This TCR beta chain was recorded in a study of cytomegalovirus exposure and HLA in healthy donors. Notes on the study in general: Later work associated roughly 17,000 TCR beta sequences with HLA alleles at 0.05 false discovery rate. There were reportedly fewer N-insertions in an Asian-associated ancestry cluster than the roughly 700-donor mean, in a later analysis. Later genetic work tied a missense DCLRE1C variant to beta-chain V and J trimming.

This CDR3 has 13 residues. The germline CDR1 and CDR2 sequences are SQVTM and ANQGSEA. The ends were cut back, 4 bases at V and 0 bases at J, with 8 bases in the middle. To note about this clone: Its antigen is not known.

Vbeta (60) and Jbeta (13) primers were used in the PCR. Method: immunoSEQ multiplex PCR; TCRdb's copy keeps in-frame clones and lacks some. Altogether 150,000 to 200,000 clones are present, around 78% being singletons, with the ten largest covering about 2.9%. The rearrangement links TRBV29-1 to TRBJ2-3, with D possibly matching TRBD1 (6 bases). Sequencing was carried out using PBMCs. This TCR was recovered from a woman aged 45 to 65 in good health and CMV-seropositive. The CDR3 protein is CSVGDTSTDTQYF. The CDR3 nucleotides read TGCAGCGTTGGGGACACTAGCACAGATACGCAGTATTTT.